This T cell receptor beta chain emerged from a study of cytomegalovirus exposure and HLA in healthy donors. General study points: Sequence variants that were highly shared formed a cluster that was likely a sequencing artifact. 16,951 TCR beta sequences were associated with HLA alleles at 0.05 false discovery rate in a later analysis.

V was pared by 6 bases and J by 6 bases, with 18 bases of the junction left unmatched. The V gene's germline CDR1 is SQVTM and CDR2 ANQGSEA. The CDR3 is made up of 17 amino acids. Comment on this clone: What it binds is not known.

The study ran its PCR with 60 Vbeta and 13 Jbeta primers. The assay was immunoSEQ multiplex PCR, and TCRdb's table has in-frame clones only and misses some. This table holds roughly 200,000 clones, roughly four fifths found once. The source of this sequence is a man aged 25 to 40 in good health and CMV-seronegative. This chain joins TRBV29-1 and TRBJ2-3; TRBD2 matches at 10 bases. The sequenced sample consisted of PBMCs. This CDR3 is CSVQIGLGSGRPDTQYF. CDR3 in DNA: TGCAGCGTCCAAATTGGGTTGGGTAGCGGGAGGCCTGATACGCAGTATTTT.